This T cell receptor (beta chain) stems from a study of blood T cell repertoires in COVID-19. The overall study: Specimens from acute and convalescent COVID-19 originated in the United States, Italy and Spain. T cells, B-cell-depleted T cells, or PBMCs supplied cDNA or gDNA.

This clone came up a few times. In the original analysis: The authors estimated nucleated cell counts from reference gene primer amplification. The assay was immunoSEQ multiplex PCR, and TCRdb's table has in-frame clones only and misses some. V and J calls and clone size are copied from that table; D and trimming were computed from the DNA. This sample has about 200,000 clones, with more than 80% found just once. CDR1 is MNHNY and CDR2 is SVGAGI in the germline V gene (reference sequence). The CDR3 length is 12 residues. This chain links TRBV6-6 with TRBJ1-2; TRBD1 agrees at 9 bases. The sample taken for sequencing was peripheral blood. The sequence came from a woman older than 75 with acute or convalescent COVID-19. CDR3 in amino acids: CSSGTGIYGYTF. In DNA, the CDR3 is TGTTCTTCCGGGACAGGGATCTATGGCTACACCTTC.